These 14 T cell receptor beta chains originate from one sample sequenced in a study of blood T cell repertoires in COVID-19. Sequencing used immunoSEQ multiplex PCR; TCRdb keeps in-frame clones, though not all of them. Of approximately 200,000 clones detected, roughly 80% appear once; the ten largest clones hold approximately 12%. The sample taken for sequencing was PBMCs or T cells enriched from blood (not recorded which). Every receptor here comes from a man aged 40-55 years who had recovered from COVID-19.

The CDR3 is CAWRNTGLGNTIYF. The CDR3 bases are TGTGCCTGGCGCAATACAGGGTTAGGAAACACCATATATTTT. The V and J genes are TRBV30 and TRBJ1-3, with D maybe TRBD1 (6 bases). Germline V lookup: CDR1 GTSNPN, CDR2 SVGIG (reference sequence). CDR3 length equals 14 residues. V was pared by 5 bases and J by 4 bases, with 15 bases between.

This chain uses TRBV29-1 with TRBJ1-3; D remains ambiguous. This CDR3 is built from 11 residues. Germline CDR1 and CDR2: SQVTM and ANQGSEA. Trimming removed 5 bases from V and 9 bases from J, with 11 bases in between. The CDR3 DNA sequence: TGCAGCGTTCGGGTCGTGGGCACCATATATTTT. Translation: CSVRVVGTIYF.

V is TRBV10-3 and J is TRBJ1-2, with TRBD1 as a possible D gene (5 bases). The length of the CDR3 is 13 residues. The V end lost 4 bases, the J end lost 3 bases, and 9 bases lay between the germline ends. Germline-derived CDR1 and CDR2 are ENHRY and SYGVKD. CDR3 sequence (DNA): TGTGCCATCAGTGTCGACAGATACTATGGCTACACCTTC. Amino acid sequence: CAISVDRYYGYTF.

This clone was seen only once. The chain links TRBV5-1 to TRBJ1-1, with D perhaps TRBD1 (5 bases). Germline-derived CDR1 and CDR2 are SGHRS and YFSETQ. V was cut by 0 bases and J by 2 bases, with 11 bases left in between. The CDR3 length is 15 residues. CDR3 region: CASSLVRQGNTEAFF. The DNA for the CDR3 is TGCGCCAGCAGCTTGGTAAGGCAGGGAAACACTGAAGCTTTCTTT.

V usage is TRBV9 and J usage is TRBJ1-1; 7 nucleotides agree with TRBD1. J gave up 8 bases and V 4 bases, and 8 bases lay outside the gene matches. Germline values: CDR1 SGDLS, CDR2 YYNGEE. The CDR3 is 13 residues long. Here the CDR3 reads CASSLLTGSEAFF. The CDR3 DNA follows: TGTGCCAGCAGCCTTCTGACAGGGTCAGAAGCTTTCTTT.

This clone is a singleton in its sample. This chain uses TRBV11-3 with TRBJ2-1; no clear D. V lost 1 base and J 8 bases, leaving 6 bases between the germline ends. CDR1 is SGHNT, CDR2 YENEEA, per germline. The CDR3 runs 12 residues. The DNA for the CDR3 is TGTGCCAGCAGCTTAGGGAGCCATGAGCAGTTCTTC. This gives the protein CASSLGSHEQFF.

The V and J genes are TRBV5-1 and TRBJ2-2; 10 nucleotides match TRBD2. The CDR3 runs 16 residues. Per germline, CDR1 SGHRS and CDR2 YFSETQ. V was clipped by 4 bases and J by 2 bases; unmatched bases: 5. The CDR3 sequence is CASSLLAGANTGELFF. The CDR3 nucleotides are TGCGCCAGCAGCCTTCTAGCGGGAGCAAACACCGGGGAGCTGTTTTTT.

This chain joins TRBV21-1 and TRBJ1-2; TRBD1, as called in the table, went unchecked against the DNA. TRBV21-1 is given as a pseudogene. This CDR3 is built from 14 residues. The CDR3 nucleotides are TGTGCCAGCTTCCAAAGAGCAGGGGAACCTGGCTACACCTTC. It codes for CASFQRAGEPGYTF.

The chain links TRBV27 to TRBJ1-4; no clear D gene. Germline V gene sequence: CDR1 MNHEY, CDR2 SMNVEV (reference sequence). This CDR3 spans 13 amino acids. V dropped 5 bases and J dropped 8 bases, with 12 bases sitting between them. The CDR3 reads CASSVNPGEKLFF. CDR3 DNA: TGTGCCAGCAGTGTTAACCCCGGGGAAAAACTGTTTTTT.

This clone appeared a few times. The chain employs TRBV11-2 and TRBJ1-3; possibly TRBD1 for D (5 bases). V lost 5 bases and J 1 base, leaving 9 bases between the germline ends. Germline assignment: CDR1 SGHAT and CDR2 FQNNGV. The CDR3 has 14 residues. CDR3: CASSPGGSGNTIYF. CDR3 DNA: TGTGCCAGCAGCCCGGGGGGGTCTGGAAACACCATATATTTT.

This clone was observed once. This chain joins TRBV19 and TRBJ2-5; possibly TRBD2 for D (5 bases). The CDR3 length is 11 residues. V was cut by 5 bases and J by 8 bases, with 9 bases left in between. Germline loops: CDR1 LNHDA, CDR2 SQIVND (reference sequence). The CDR3 sequence is CASSSGYTQYF. CDR3 bases: TGTGCCAGTAGTTCGGGATATACCCAGTACTTC.

The V and J genes are TRBV13 and TRBJ1-5; TRBD1 agrees at 7 bases. Germline lookup yields CDR1 PRHDT and CDR2 FYEKMQ (reference sequence). This CDR3 comprises 13 residues. Trimming removed 3 bases from V and 6 bases from J; junction bases left unmatched: 2. The DNA of the CDR3 is TGTGCCAGCAGCTTGGGACAGACTCAGCCCCAGCATTTT. Protein sequence: CASSLGQTQPQHF.

The chain joins TRBV4-3 to TRBJ2-1; D is ambiguous. Per the germline V gene, CDR1 is LGHNA and CDR2 is YSLEER. The CDR3 is 12 amino acids. V lost 4 bases to trimming and J lost 10 bases, with 11 bases between them. DNA of the CDR3: TGCGCCAGCAGCCTAGAGTTTCGGGAGCAGTTCTTC. Its translation: CASSLEFREQFF.

The chain combines TRBV7-6 with TRBJ2-5; D gene uncertain. This CDR3 is 14 amino acids long. Trimming took off 2 bases at V and 5 bases at J, with 12 bases between the two ends. The germline V gene has CDR1 SGHVS and CDR2 FNYEAQ. DNA of the CDR3: TGTGCCAGCAGCTTAACCCCCACCAGTGAGACCCAGTACTTC. Amino acid sequence: CASSLTPTSETQYF.